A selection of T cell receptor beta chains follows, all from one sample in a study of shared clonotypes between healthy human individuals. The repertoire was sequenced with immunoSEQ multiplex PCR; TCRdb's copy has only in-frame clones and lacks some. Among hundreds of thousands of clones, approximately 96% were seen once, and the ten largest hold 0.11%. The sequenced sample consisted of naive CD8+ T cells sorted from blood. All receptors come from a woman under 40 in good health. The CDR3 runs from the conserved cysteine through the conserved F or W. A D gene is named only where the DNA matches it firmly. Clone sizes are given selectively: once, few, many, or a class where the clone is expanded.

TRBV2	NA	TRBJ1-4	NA	CASSGDHIGTNEKLFF	TGTGCCAGCAGTGGGGACCATATAGGAACTAATGAAAAACTGTTTTTT
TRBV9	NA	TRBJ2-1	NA	CASSNSGTAYNEQFF	TGTGCCAGCAGCAACTCCGGGACCGCGTACAATGAGCAGTTCTTC
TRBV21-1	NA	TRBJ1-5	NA	CASRRRHSNQPQHF	TGTGCCAGCAGAAGACGCCATAGCAATCAGCCCCAGCATTTT
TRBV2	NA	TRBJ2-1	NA	CASLAQSSYNEQFF	TGTGCCAGCCTAGCGCAGAGCTCCTACAATGAGCAGTTCTTC
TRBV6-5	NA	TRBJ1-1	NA	CASSYSGGTEAFF	TGTGCCAGCAGTTACTCGGGCGGGACTGAAGCTTTCTTT
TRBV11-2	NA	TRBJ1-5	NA	CASSLELAGNQPQHF	TGTGCCAGCAGCTTAGAGCTTGCCGGGAATCAGCCCCAGCATTTT
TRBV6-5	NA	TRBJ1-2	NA	CASRIGRVDGYTF	TGTGCCAGCAGAATAGGGAGAGTGGATGGCTACACCTTC
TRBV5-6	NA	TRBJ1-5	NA	CASSLAGSGRQPQHF	TGTGCCAGCAGCTTGGCAGGGTCCGGCCGACAGCCCCAGCATTTT
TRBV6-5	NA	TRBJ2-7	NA	CATSGPKLNLYEQYF	TGTGCCACCTCGGGACCAAAGCTAAATCTTTACGAGCAGTACTTC
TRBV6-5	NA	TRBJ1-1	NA	CASSYVGFGENTEAFF	TGTGCCAGCAGTTACGTTGGCTTCGGAGAGAACACTGAAGCTTTCTTT
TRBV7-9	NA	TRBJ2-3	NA	CASSFGSVGSTDTQYF	TGTGCCAGCAGCTTTGGTAGCGTTGGGTCCACAGATACGCAGTATTTT
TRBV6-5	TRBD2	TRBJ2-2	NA	CASSLQSGSAGELFF	TGTGCCAGCAGCCTCCAGAGCGGGAGTGCCGGGGAGCTGTTTTTT
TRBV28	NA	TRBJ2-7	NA	CASSYYGGVGGTYEQYF	TGTGCCAGCAGCTACTATGGTGGTGTAGGCGGCACCTACGAGCAGTACTTC
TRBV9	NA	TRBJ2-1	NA	CASNSNGGAMHEQFF	TGTGCCAGCAACTCGAATGGGGGCGCAATGCATGAGCAGTTCTTC
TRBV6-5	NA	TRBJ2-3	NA	CASSSLGGDTQYF	TGTGCCAGCAGTTCACTGGGGGGCGATACGCAGTATTTT
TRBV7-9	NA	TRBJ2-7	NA	CASSLALRETGEQYF	TGTGCCAGCAGCTTAGCGCTAAGGGAGACGGGCGAGCAGTACTTC
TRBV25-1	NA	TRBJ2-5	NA	CASSPLTGREVSETQYF	TGTGCCAGCAGTCCACTCACGGGCAGGGAAGTATCAGAGACCCAGTACTTC
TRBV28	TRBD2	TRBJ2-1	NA	CATSPGEREYNEQFF	TGTGCCACCTCCCCGGGGGAGCGGGAGTATAATGAGCAGTTCTTC
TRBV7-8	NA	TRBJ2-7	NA	CASSFPGPEPYEQYF	TGTGCCAGCAGCTTCCCCGGCCCGGAACCCTACGAGCAGTACTTC
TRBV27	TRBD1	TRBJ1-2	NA	CASSFTGTAYGYTF	TGTGCCAGCAGTTTTACCGGGACAGCATATGGCTACACCTTC
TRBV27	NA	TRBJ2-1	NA	CASSPAEGPPPNEQFF	TGTGCCAGCAGTCCGGCGGAGGGCCCTCCCCCCAATGAGCAGTTCTTC
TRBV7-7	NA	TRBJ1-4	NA	CASNGQDNEKLFF	TGTGCCAGCAATGGGCAGGACAATGAAAAACTGTTTTTT
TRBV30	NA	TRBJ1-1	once	CAWDDGGSEAFF	TGTGCCTGGGATGATGGGGGTTCAGAAGCTTTCTTT
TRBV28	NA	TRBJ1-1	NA	CASSPRTEAFF	TGTGCCAGCAGTCCGAGAACTGAAGCTTTCTTT
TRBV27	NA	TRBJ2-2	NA	CASTQRGHSNTGELFF	TGTGCCAGCACCCAACGGGGACATTCGAACACCGGGGAGCTGTTTTTT
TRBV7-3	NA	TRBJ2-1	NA	CASSPPNYPNEQFF	TGTGCCAGCAGCCCCCCCAACTACCCGAATGAGCAGTTCTTC
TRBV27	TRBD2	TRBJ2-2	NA	CASWAGTGTSGRLPRTGELFF	TGTGCCAGTTGGGCGGGGACCGGGACTAGCGGGAGGTTACCCCGAACCGGGGAGCTGTTTTTT
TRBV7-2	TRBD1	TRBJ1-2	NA	CASSTGQANYGYTF	TGTGCCAGCAGCACGGGACAGGCAAACTATGGCTACACCTTC
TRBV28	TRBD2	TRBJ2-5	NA	CASRIPGLGSQETQYF	TGTGCCAGCAGGATCCCGGGACTAGGAAGCCAAGAGACCCAGTACTTC
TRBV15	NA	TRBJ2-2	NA	CATSRDRRTSGELFF	TGTGCCACCAGCAGAGATCGTCGGACCTCCGGGGAGCTGTTTTTT
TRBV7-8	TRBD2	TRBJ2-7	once	CASSLTSGGRASNYEQYF	TGTGCCAGCAGCTTAACGTCCGGCGGGAGGGCCTCAAACTACGAGCAGTACTTC
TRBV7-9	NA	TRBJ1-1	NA	CASKQALRTEAFF	TGTGCCAGCAAACAAGCCCTGAGGACTGAAGCTTTCTTT
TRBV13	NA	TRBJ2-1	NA	CASSLPPDHEQFF	TGTGCCAGCAGCTTACCCCCAGACCATGAGCAGTTCTTC
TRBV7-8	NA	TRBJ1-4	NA	CASSLVPEGLGEKLFF	TGTGCCAGCAGCTTGGTGCCAGAAGGGCTGGGCGAAAAACTGTTTTTT
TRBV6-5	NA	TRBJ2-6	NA	CASSYSPSGANVLTF	TGTGCCAGCAGTTACTCCCCGTCTGGGGCCAACGTCCTGACTTTC
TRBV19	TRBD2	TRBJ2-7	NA	CASSITNLAGTLYEQYF	TGTGCCAGTAGCATCACCAACCTAGCGGGAACCCTCTACGAGCAGTACTTC
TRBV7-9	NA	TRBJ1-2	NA	CASSPGTDYGYTF	TGTGCCAGCAGCCCAGGAACAGACTATGGCTACACCTTC
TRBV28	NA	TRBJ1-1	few	CASSFTEAFF	TGTGCCAGCAGTTTTACTGAAGCTTTCTTT
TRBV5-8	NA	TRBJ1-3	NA	CASSFYPRVPITIYF	TGTGCCAGCAGCTTTTACCCGAGAGTCCCCATCACCATATATTTT
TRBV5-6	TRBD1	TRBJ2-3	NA	CASSLSGTGSSATQYF	TGTGCCAGCAGCTTGTCCGGGACAGGGAGTTCGGCTACGCAGTATTTT
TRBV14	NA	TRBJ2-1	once	CASSLASSYNEQFF	TGTGCCAGCAGTCTGGCTAGCTCCTACAATGAGCAGTTCTTC
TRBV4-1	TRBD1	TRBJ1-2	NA	CASSQLDRDDGYTF	TGCGCCAGCAGCCAGTTGGACAGGGATGATGGCTACACCTTC
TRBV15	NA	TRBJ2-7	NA	CATSRDRGPTYEQYF	TGTGCCACCAGCAGAGACAGGGGCCCTACCTACGAGCAGTACTTC
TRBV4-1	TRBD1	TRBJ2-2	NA	CASSQVGTGSVGELFF	TGCGCCAGCAGCCAAGTTGGGACAGGGTCGGTCGGGGAGCTGTTTTTT
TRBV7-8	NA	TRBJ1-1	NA	CASSLNAREAFF	TGTGCCAGCAGCTTAAATGCGCGAGAAGCTTTCTTT
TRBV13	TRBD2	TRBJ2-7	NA	CASSSGLGSYEQYF	TGTGCCAGCAGTTCGGGACTAGGTTCCTACGAGCAGTACTTC
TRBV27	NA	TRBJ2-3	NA	CASSLGSTDTQYF	TGTGCCAGCAGTTTAGGGAGCACAGATACGCAGTATTTT
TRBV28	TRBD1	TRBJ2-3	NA	CASRYTGEEDTQYF	TGTGCCAGCAGGTATACAGGGGAAGAAGATACGCAGTATTTT
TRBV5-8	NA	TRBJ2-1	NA	CASSLTGKINEQFF	TGTGCCAGCAGCTTGACAGGGAAGATCAATGAGCAGTTCTTC
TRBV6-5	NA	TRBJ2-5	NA	CASSYASHGGEETQYF	TGTGCCAGCAGTTACGCTAGCCATGGCGGTGAAGAGACCCAGTACTTC
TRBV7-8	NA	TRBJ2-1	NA	CASSLQQGGYNEQFF	TGTGCCAGCAGCTTACAACAGGGAGGCTACAATGAGCAGTTCTTC
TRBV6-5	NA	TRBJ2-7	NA	CASSSPVEVYEQYF	TGTGCCAGCAGCAGTCCGGTCGAGGTCTACGAGCAGTACTTC
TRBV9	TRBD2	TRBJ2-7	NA	CASSLTSGSEQYF	TGTGCCAGCAGTCTTACTAGCGGGTCCGAGCAGTACTTC
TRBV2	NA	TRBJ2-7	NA	CASSLDREEYF	TGTGCCAGCAGTCTCGACAGGGAGGAGTACTTC